Shown below are 30 T cell receptor beta chains from a single sample sequenced in a study of blood T cell repertoires in COVID-19. The data were produced by immunoSEQ multiplex PCR, yet TCRdb's version contains in-frame clones alone and is incomplete. The sample consists of about 54,000 clones, roughly 87% of them appearing once. Sequenced sample: peripheral blood. These receptors were taken from a man aged 50-60 years with active COVID-19.

The chain is built from TRBV2 and TRBJ2-7, with 11 nucleotides matching TRBD1. The CDR3 totals 14 residues. After removal of 6 bases from V and 8 bases from J, the junction contained 9 bases not matched to a gene. CDR1 and CDR2 from the germline V gene are SNHLY and FYNNEI. The CDR3 spells CASRGTGGTPQQYF. Written as DNA, the CDR3 is TGTGCCAGCAGAGGGACAGGGGGGACCCCACAGCAGTACTTC. The variable domain in full, completed from reference TRBV2 and TRBJ2-7, reads EPEVTQTPSHQVTQMGQEVILRCVPISNHLYFYWYRQILGQKVEFLVSFYNNEISEKSEIFDDQFSVERPDGSNFTLKIRSTKLEDSAMYFCASRGTGGTPQQYFGPGTRLTVT.

V usage is TRBV12-3 or TRBV12-4 and J usage is TRBJ1-5; 9 bases are a match to TRBD1. There are 13 residues in the CDR3. The junction had 3 bases not matched to a gene; V was cut back by 7 bases and J by 5 bases. The chain's CDR3 is CASTTGGHQPQHF. The CDR3 DNA follows: TGTGCCAGCACCACAGGGGGCCATCAGCCCCAGCATTTT.

V and J are TRBV13 and TRBJ1-1, with D unresolved. The CDR3 sequence is 14 residues long. Germline values: CDR1 PRHDT, CDR2 FYEKMQ (reference sequence). V gave up 3 bases and J gave up 0 bases, with 8 bases separating them. CDR3 DNA sequence: TGTGCCAGCAGCTTTACCGGTTTGAACACTGAAGCTTTCTTT. Translation gives CASSFTGLNTEAFF.

This chain joins TRBV5-1 and TRBJ2-3; no firm D call. V was pared by 1 base and J by 1 base, with 4 bases between. This CDR3 has 13 residues. CDR1 SGHRS and CDR2 YFSETQ come from the germline V gene. In DNA, the CDR3 is TGCGCCAGCAGCTTGTCTGGCACAGATACGCAGTATTTT. Its translation is CASSLSGTDTQYF.

This sequence joins TRBV18 and TRBJ2-2; the D is unclear. V lost 1 base and J lost 1, with 4 bases in between. In germline, CDR1 is KGHSH, CDR2 LQKENI. CDR3 size: 14 residues. The CDR3 coding sequence is TGTGCCAGCTCACCACTTCTGAACACCGGGGAGCTGTTTTTT. Translated, it gives CASSPLLNTGELFF.

The V gene is TRBV14, the J gene TRBJ2-2, with D hard to call. This CDR3 region has 15 residues. V was clipped by 2 bases and J by 5 bases, with 12 bases between them. The germline V gene encodes CDR1 SGHDN and CDR2 FVKESK. The CDR3 nucleotides are TGTGCCAGCAGCCAACGAAACCAGGCAACCGGGGAGCTGTTTTTT. Its translation: CASSQRNQATGELFF.

The chain employs TRBV27 and TRBJ1-5; perhaps TRBD1 as D (6 bases). CDR1 is MNHEY and CDR2 is SMNVEV in the germline V gene (reference sequence). V was trimmed by 9 bases and J by 4 bases, leaving 19 bases between them. The CDR3 loop spans 15 amino acids. The CDR3 loop is CASPTPQGGNQPQHF. CDR3 DNA sequence: TGTGCCAGTCCCACACCACAGGGAGGGAATCAGCCCCAGCATTTT.

The rearrangement joins TRBV7-2 to TRBJ2-7; D is perhaps TRBD1 (5 bases). This CDR3 has 13 residues. Trimming took 3 bases from V and 3 from J, leaving 9 bases between them. CDR1 is SGHTA and CDR2 is FQGNSA in the germline V gene. The CDR3, as DNA: TGTGCCAGCAGCTTTAGACAGAACTACGAGCAGTACTTC. As protein: CASSFRQNYEQYF.

V usage is TRBV10-3 and J usage is TRBJ1-5, with D uncertain. CDR1 is ENHRY and CDR2 is SYGVKD in the germline V gene. Trimming stripped 3 bases from V and 2 bases from J, with 8 bases between. This CDR3 region has 14 residues. This CDR3 is CAISDSVGNQPQHF. CDR3 in DNA: TGTGCCATCAGTGATAGTGTGGGCAATCAGCCCCAGCATTTT.

The chain joins TRBV18 to TRBJ2-5; D unclear. Trimming pared 0 bases from V and 2 bases from J, leaving 7 bases between. CDR1 and CDR2 from the germline V gene are KGHSH and LQKENI. This CDR3 contains 14 residues. CDR3 sequence (DNA): TGTGCCAGCTCACCACCGGGCAGGCAAGAGACCCAGTACTTC. Translated, it gives CASSPPGRQETQYF.

The V call is TRBV25-1, the J call TRBJ1-1, with 10 bases aligning to TRBD1. Trimming at V came to 3 bases and at J to 6 bases, leaving 10 bases not matched to a gene. The germline V gene encodes CDR1 MGHDK and CDR2 SYGVNS. The CDR3 covers 16 residues. The chain's CDR3 is CASSDRRDRGSAEAFF. In DNA form, the CDR3 reads TGTGCCAGCAGTGACCGTAGGGACAGGGGAAGCGCTGAAGCTTTCTTT.

The chain carries TRBV29-1 and TRBJ1-6, with D perhaps TRBD1 (6 bases). The CDR3 runs 15 residues. V lost 6 bases and J lost 9, with 21 bases in between. Germline assignment: CDR1 SQVTM and CDR2 ANQGSEA. CDR3 loop: CSVALAGGRGSPLHF. CDR3 DNA sequence: TGCAGCGTCGCGTTGGCGGGGGGGCGCGGTTCACCCCTCCACTTT.

The rearrangement uses TRBV6-5 and TRBJ1-6; a weak D match, TRBD1 (5 bases). This CDR3 region has 14 residues. Trimming cost V 0 bases and J 10 bases, with 10 bases left between them. Germline-derived CDR1 and CDR2 are MNHEY and SVGAGI. The CDR3 spells CASSYSQGGSPLHF. The CDR3 DNA reads as TGTGCCAGCAGTTACTCGCAGGGAGGGTCACCCCTCCACTTT.

The DNA for the CDR3 is TGCAGCGTTGAGTCTCCCAGGGGACGCTCCTACAATGAGCAGTTCTTC. It codes for CSVESPRGRSYNEQFF. The V and J genes are TRBV29-1 and TRBJ2-1; possible D gene TRBD1, 6 bases. The germline CDR1 and CDR2 sequences are SQVTM and ANQGSEA. Trimming stripped 3 bases from V and 0 bases from J, with 15 bases between. The CDR3 loop spans 16 amino acids.

This rearrangement joins TRBV28 to TRBJ2-1; no firm D call. The CDR3 totals 11 residues. Germline V CDR1 and CDR2: MDHEN, SYDVKM. Trimming left V 10 bases short and J 12 bases short, with 16 bases between. DNA for the CDR3: TGTGCCACCGACCTGAACGGAGTGCAGTTCTTC. It specifies CATDLNGVQFF.

The chain carries TRBV30 and TRBJ1-1, with TRBD1 as a possible D gene (5 bases). The CDR3 covers 16 residues. CDR1 and CDR2 from the germline V gene are GTSNPN and SVGIG (reference sequence). V was clipped by 0 bases and J by 1 base, with 15 bases between them. DNA for the CDR3: TGTGCCTGGAGTGTAGGGTGGGACTTGGGGAACACTGAAGCTTTCTTT. It encodes CAWSVGWDLGNTEAFF.

The chain carries TRBV5-6 and TRBJ2-3; TRBD2 aligns across 12 bases. Per the germline V gene, CDR1 is SGHDT and CDR2 is YYEEEE. The CDR3 is made up of 15 amino acids. Losses at the gene ends were 3 bases for V and 4 bases for J; bases not matched to a gene: 3. CDR3 DNA: TGTGCCAGCAGCTCTACTAGCGGGAGGTCAGATACGCAGTATTTT. The encoded protein is CASSSTSGRSDTQYF.

The chain uses TRBV28 and TRBJ1-2, with TRBD1 as a possible D gene (5 bases). This CDR3 region has 19 residues. The germline V and J ends were trimmed by 3 bases and 0 bases, with 23 bases remaining between them. Germline loops: CDR1 MDHEN, CDR2 SYDVKM. The CDR3 loop reads CASSLATSGGFLANYGYTF. In DNA, the CDR3 is TGTGCCAGCAGTTTGGCCACCTCGGGGGGATTTCTTGCTAACTATGGCTACACCTTC.

This clone showed up just once. The rearrangement uses TRBV11-2 and TRBJ1-1; 8 nucleotides match TRBD1. Germline V CDR1 and CDR2: SGHAT, FQNNGV. V was pared by 1 base and J by 3 bases, with 4 bases of the junction left unmatched. The CDR3 covers 15 residues. This CDR3 reads CASSLGMTGDTEAFF. CDR3 sequence (DNA): TGTGCCAGCAGCTTAGGAATGACAGGGGACACTGAAGCTTTCTTT.

This sequence joins TRBV5-4 and TRBJ2-3, with TRBD2 matching 10 bases. CDR3 length: 16 amino acids. The germline gives CDR1 SGHNT, CDR2 YYREEE (reference sequence). V gave up 2 bases and J gave up 0 bases; unmatched junction bases: 3. CDR3 nucleotides: TGTGCCAGCAGCTTCCGACTAGCGGGTAGCACAGATACGCAGTATTTT. Translating gives CASSFRLAGSTDTQYF.

The chain uses TRBV30 and TRBJ1-6, with TRBD1 identical over 9 bases. CDR1 is GTSNPN, CDR2 SVGIG, per germline (reference sequence). CDR3 length: 15 amino acids. Trimming removed 3 bases from V and 8 bases from J; junction bases left unmatched: 8. CDR3 nucleotide sequence: TGTGCCTGGAGGACACAGGGGGCGGGTTATTCACCCCTCCACTTT. Its translation: CAWRTQGAGYSPLHF.

The CDR3 loop is CASSFNSLYGYTF. In nucleotides, the CDR3 is TGTGCCAGCAGTTTTAACAGTTTATATGGCTACACCTTC. This chain links TRBV27 with TRBJ1-2; D remains ambiguous. The V gene lost 3 bases and the J gene lost 5 bases, with 10 bases spanning the gap. The germline gives CDR1 MNHEY, CDR2 SMNVEV (reference sequence). CDR3 length: 13 residues.

The J gene is TRBJ2-1, the V gene TRBV19, with D possibly TRBD2 on 6 matching bases. The CDR3 contains 15 residues. The V end lost 4 bases, the J end lost 2 bases, and 12 bases lay between the germline ends. The germline V gene encodes CDR1 LNHDA and CDR2 SQIVND (reference sequence). The CDR3 DNA sequence: TGTGCCAGTAGTACGGGGACTGGGACCTACAATGAGCAGTTCTTC. It encodes CASSTGTGTYNEQFF. Drawing the rest from reference TRBV19 and TRBJ2-1, the complete variable domain is DGGITQSPKYLFRKEGQNVTLSCEQNLNHDAMYWYRQDPGQGLRLIYYSQIVNDFQKGDIAEGYSVSREKKESFPLTVTSAQKNPTAFYLCASSTGTGTYNEQFFGPGTRLTVL.

The CDR3 bases are TGTGCCAGCAGCCAAGACCCGAGCCTAGGCTACGAGCAGTACTTC. This codes for CASSQDPSLGYEQYF. The genes are TRBV4-2 and TRBJ2-7; D is ambiguous. Trimming removed 0 bases at V and 3 bases at J, with 12 bases between. Germline V gene lookup returns CDR1 LGHNA and CDR2 YNFKEQ. The CDR3 sequence is 15 residues long.

This clone was detected a few times. V gene TRBV5-1 combines with J gene TRBJ2-1, with 14 bases aligning to TRBD2. The CDR3 extends over 16 amino acids. V trimming: 0 bases; J trimming: 10 bases; junction bases outside the gene matches: 6. The germline V gene has CDR1 SGHRS and CDR2 YFSETQ. CDR3 bases: TGCGCCAGCAGCTTGGGGGAGACTAGCGGGAGGGCGGAGCAGTTCTTC. This sequence encodes CASSLGETSGRAEQFF.

The chain recombines TRBV6-6 with TRBJ1-2, with TRBD1 matching over 8 bases. Germline values: CDR1 MNHNY, CDR2 SVGAGI (reference sequence). The J segment lost 5 bases and the V segment lost 7 bases, leaving 9 bases of the junction unmatched. The CDR3 has 14 residues. The CDR3 loop is CASTPRTGTYGYTF. The CDR3 nucleotides read TGTGCCAGCACCCCTCGGACAGGGACATATGGCTACACCTTC.

The chain employs TRBV5-4 and TRBJ2-7; weak D call: TRBD1 (5 bases). V lost 3 bases to trimming and J lost 2 bases, with 12 bases between them. Germline CDR1 and CDR2: SGHNT and YYREEE (reference sequence). The CDR3 is made up of 14 amino acids. This CDR3 is CASSSGHSPYEQYF. As DNA, the CDR3 is TGTGCCAGCAGCTCAGGACACTCACCCTACGAGCAGTACTTC. The whole variable domain, remainder taken from reference TRBV5-4 and TRBJ2-7, is ETGVTQSPTHLIKTRGQQVTLRCSSQSGHNTVSWYQQALGQGPQFIFQYYREEENGRGNFPPRFSGLQFPNYSSELNVNALELDDSALYLCASSSGHSPYEQYFGPGTRLTVT.

The chain employs TRBV7-8 and TRBJ1-2; 7 bases line up with TRBD1. From germline, CDR1 is SGHVS and CDR2 FQNEAQ. Losses at the gene ends were 3 bases for V and 8 bases for J; bases not matched to a gene: 18. There are 17 residues in the CDR3. The CDR3 region has the DNA TGTGCCAGCAGCTTTTCCGGGACAGATCTGAGAGAGGGCGGCTACACCTTC. As protein: CASSFSGTDLREGGYTF.

This chain's CDR3 is CSVLGHQGGGYEKLFF. The CDR3 nucleotides are TGCAGCGTTCTCGGACATCAGGGCGGGGGATACGAAAAACTGTTTTTT. The chain uses TRBV29-1 and TRBJ1-4; the D gene is possibly TRBD1 (5 bases). Per germline, CDR1 SQVTM and CDR2 ANQGSEA. The CDR3 length is 16 residues. Trimming left V 5 bases short and J 8 bases short, with 24 bases between.

CDR3: CASSTIQGSGYTF. The CDR3 coding sequence is TGTGCCAGCAGCACTATACAGGGGAGTGGCTACACCTTC. The chain employs TRBV6-5 and TRBJ1-2, with TRBD1 matching 7 bases. The CDR3 length is 13 residues. With V trimmed by 6 bases and J by 7 bases, 8 bases remained unmatched. Germline V lookup: CDR1 MNHEY, CDR2 SVGAGI.